These 7 T cell receptor beta chains share one sample of origin, sequenced in a study of shared clonotypes between healthy human individuals. TCRdb keeps only in-frame clones here, not all; method: immunoSEQ multiplex PCR. The sample holds roughly 1 million clones, around 74% seen once. Sequencing was done on a sample of memory CD4+ T cells sorted from blood. Subset noted: CD45RA-negative fraction. These receptors originate from a man between 18 and 29 years old in good health.

The chain employs TRBV18 and TRBJ2-7; TRBD1 matches at 9 bases. This CDR3 is 15 amino acids long. J was trimmed by 1 base and V by 2 bases; bases with no gene match: 3. Germline CDR1 is KGHSH and CDR2 is LQKENI. CDR3 residues: CASSPGQGISYEQYF. CDR3 coding DNA: TGTGCCAGCTCACCAGGACAGGGGATATCCTACGAGCAGTACTTC.

This clone was found once. The chain has TRBV5-4 and TRBJ1-2, with D maybe TRBD1 (6 bases). V lost 5 bases and J 5 bases, leaving 16 bases between the germline ends. Germline V gives CDR1 SGHNT, CDR2 YYREEE (reference sequence). The CDR3 is 14 residues long. CDR3: CASSQGIGVYGYTF. The CDR3 coding sequence is TGTGCCAGCAGTCAGGGGATCGGTGTTTATGGCTACACCTTC.

This clone was observed a single time. V usage is TRBV2 and J usage is TRBJ2-3; D is uncertain. The germline V gene has CDR1 SNHLY and CDR2 FYNNEI. The CDR3 runs 11 residues. Between the trimmed V and J ends, which lost 1 base and 9 bases, there was a span of 5 bases. CDR3 in DNA: TGTGCCAGCAGTGAAGAGATAACGCAGTATTTT. As protein: CASSEEITQYF.

The chain is built from TRBV6-1 and TRBJ1-6; no reliable D call. The germline CDR1 and CDR2 sequences are MNHNS and SASEGT. V was clipped by 2 bases and J by 6 bases, with 14 bases between them. The CDR3 spans 16 residues. This chain's CDR3 is CASSEKVFMSNSPLHF. The CDR3 region has the DNA TGTGCCAGCAGTGAAAAGGTGTTTATGAGTAATTCACCCCTCCACTTT.

The chain carries TRBV14 and TRBJ1-6; possibly TRBD1 for D (6 bases). The length of the CDR3 is 15 residues. CDR1 is SGHDN and CDR2 is FVKESK in the germline V gene. V was trimmed by 4 bases and J by 9 bases, leaving 16 bases between them. The CDR3 loop is CASSRGGSFLSPLHF. In nucleotides, the CDR3 is TGTGCCAGCAGCCGGGGGGGCTCGTTCCTTTCACCCCTCCACTTT.

The rearrangement joins TRBV30 to TRBJ1-6, with D perhaps matching TRBD1 (5 bases). The CDR3 extends over 12 amino acids. V was trimmed by 4 bases and J by 14 bases, leaving 15 bases between them. Germline V CDR1 and CDR2: GTSNPN, SVGIG (reference sequence). CDR3 nucleotides: TGTGCCTGGAATCTACCAGGGAAGGCCCTCCACTTT. Its translation is CAWNLPGKALHF.

This rearrangement joins TRBV4-1 to TRBJ2-1; D not certain. V dropped 1 base and J dropped 1 base, with 8 bases sitting between them. Germline CDR1 MGHRA, CDR2 YSYEKL. The CDR3 is 15 amino acids. The chain's CDR3 is CASSQVTLSYNEQFF. The CDR3 DNA is TGCGCCAGCAGCCAAGTCACGTTGTCCTACAATGAGCAGTTCTTC.